A single sample gave rise to the 13 T cell receptor beta chains below, sequenced in a study of cytomegalovirus exposure and HLA in healthy donors. Primers included in the PCR were 60 Vbeta and 13 Jbeta primers. Clones were read by immunoSEQ multiplex PCR, and TCRdb kept only the in-frame ones, dropping some. The sample records about 160,000 clones, 65% to 85% being singletons. The source material was PBMCs. Receptors were obtained from a woman aged 40 to 50 in good health and CMV-seropositive.

This clone was counted a few times. J is TRBJ2-1 and V is TRBV19, with 9 bases that match TRBD1. After removal of 8 bases from V and 6 bases from J, the junction contained 8 bases not matched to a gene. The CDR3 runs 14 residues. Looked up from germline, CDR1 is LNHDA and CDR2 is SQIVND (reference sequence). The DNA of the CDR3 is TGTGCCAGTGGGGCGGGACAGGGTTCCAATGAGCAGTTCTTC. Translated, it gives CASGAGQGSNEQFF.

The rearrangement uses TRBV5-4 and TRBJ1-6; D perhaps matches TRBD1 (6 bases). Germline V CDR1 and CDR2: SGHNT, YYREEE (reference sequence). The CDR3 has 15 amino acids. V was shortened by 0 bases and J by 7 bases, with 11 bases between the two germline ends. The CDR3 coding sequence is TGTGCCAGCAGCTTGGGGACAGCGGGGAATTCACCCCTCCACTTT. Its translation: CASSLGTAGNSPLHF.

The V call is TRBV30, the J call TRBJ2-7; 7 bases map to TRBD1. This CDR3 is 13 amino acids long. V lost 2 bases, J lost 2 bases, and 3 bases stayed unmatched. CDR1 is GTSNPN, CDR2 SVGIG, per germline (reference sequence). The CDR3 DNA follows: TGTGCCTGGAGTTGGACAGGCGCCTACGAGCAGTACTTC. Encoded protein: CAWSWTGAYEQYF.

CDR3 sequence: CASSATSGGAVEQFF. CDR3 nucleotides: TGTGCCAGCAGTGCGACTAGCGGGGGGGCCGTTGAGCAGTTCTTC. The chain recombines TRBV27 with TRBJ2-1; 14 bases map to TRBD2. Trimming cost V 5 bases and J 9 bases; bases outside gene matches: 6. Germline loops: CDR1 MNHEY, CDR2 SMNVEV (reference sequence). The CDR3 extends over 15 amino acids.

V usage is TRBV29-1 and J usage is TRBJ2-3, with 11 bases fitting TRBD2. The CDR3 totals 14 residues. In germline, CDR1 is SQVTM, CDR2 ANQGSEA. V lost 6 bases and J lost 4; bases outside the gene matches: 6. CDR3 amino acids: CSVFSGGGSDTQYF. The CDR3 region has the DNA TGCAGCGTCTTTAGCGGGGGGGGGTCAGATACGCAGTATTTT.

V is TRBV4-1 and J is TRBJ1-1, with D possibly matching TRBD1 (5 bases). This CDR3 comprises 14 residues. V shed 0 bases and J shed 5 bases, with 10 bases lying between them. CDR1 and CDR2 from the germline V gene are MGHRA and YSYEKL. The DNA for the CDR3 is TGCGCCAGCAGCCAAGAGGGGGGATGGACTGAAGCTTTCTTT. Its protein is CASSQEGGWTEAFF.

The chain uses TRBV28 and TRBJ1-6; D might be TRBD1 (5 bases). This CDR3 region has 15 residues. Germline CDR1 MDHEN, CDR2 SYDVKM. The V and J ends lost 3 bases and 7 bases respectively, with 13 bases between them. The CDR3 loop is CASSFWATENSPLHF. The CDR3 DNA reads as TGTGCCAGCAGTTTTTGGGCGACAGAGAATTCACCCCTCCACTTT.

V and J are TRBV7-2 and TRBJ2-3, with a weak D call TRBD2 (6 bases). The germline V gene encodes CDR1 SGHTA and CDR2 FQGNSA. The ends were cut back, 3 bases at V and 0 bases at J, with 10 bases in the middle. The CDR3 has 15 amino acids. This chain's CDR3 is CASSFSGASTDTQYF. The CDR3 coding sequence is TGTGCCAGCAGCTTTAGCGGAGCTAGCACAGATACGCAGTATTTT.

V and J are TRBV6-1 and TRBJ1-2; 7 bases fit TRBD1. Germline V gene sequence: CDR1 MNHNS, CDR2 SASEGT. With V trimmed by 7 bases and J by 2 bases, 7 bases remained unmatched. CDR3 length equals 14 residues. CDR3 DNA sequence: TGTGCCAGCATGCGGACAGGAGCGAACTATGGCTACACCTTC. This encodes CASMRTGANYGYTF.

This clone turned up a few times. The chain links TRBV18 to TRBJ2-5; D is perhaps TRBD2 (6 bases). This CDR3 contains 12 residues. V was shortened by 6 bases and J by 5 bases, with 10 bases between the two germline ends. Per the germline V gene, CDR1 is KGHSH and CDR2 is LQKENI. CDR3 loop: CASSGTRETQYF. As DNA, the CDR3 is TGTGCCAGCTCGGGGACTCGGGAGACCCAGTACTTC.

The rearrangement joins TRBV5-4 to TRBJ2-1; 9 bases agree with TRBD2. From germline, CDR1 is SGHNT and CDR2 YYREEE (reference sequence). V shed 0 bases, J shed 8 bases, and the junction held 9 bases outside the gene matches. CDR3 length: 16 residues. CDR3 amino acids: CASSLDLAGGQDEQFF. Here the CDR3 DNA reads TGTGCCAGCAGCTTGGATTTGGCGGGGGGGCAGGATGAGCAGTTCTTC.

This chain joins TRBV19 and TRBJ2-2, with TRBD2 identical over 12 bases. CDR3 size: 15 residues. V was pared by 3 bases and J by 6 bases, with 2 bases of the junction left unmatched. Per germline, CDR1 LNHDA and CDR2 SQIVND (reference sequence). CDR3 loop: CASSILAGGPGELFF. The CDR3, as DNA: TGTGCCAGTAGTATCCTAGCGGGGGGGCCCGGGGAGCTGTTTTTT.

About this clone itself: Other DNA sequences in the same sample also yield this CDR3. This chain connects TRBV5-1 to TRBJ2-3; TRBD2 is a possible D gene (7 bases). V gave up 4 bases and J gave up 6 bases, with 24 bases separating them. There are 17 residues in the CDR3. The germline gives CDR1 SGHRS, CDR2 YFSETQ. CDR3 nucleotides: TGCGCCAGCAGCCCCGGTGGGCGGGGGCTGGGATCGGATACGCAGTATTTT. Its translation is CASSPGGRGLGSDTQYF.